Listed below are T cell receptor beta chains from one sample, sequenced in a study of control samples from healthy donors and cancer patients. Repertoires were generated with immunoSEQ multiplex PCR, while TCRdb's copy carries only in-frame clones and drops some. The table records approximately 100,000 clones, 88% of them present only once. Sequences were obtained from blood. Receptors originate from a man in his thirties or forties in good health. Both conserved end residues are part of each CDR3. The order of the fields is J gene, clone size, D gene, V gene, CDR3 DNA, CDR3 protein. The D gene is left open where the match is weak. Some rows have no size entry. The others give once, few or many, or a class for an expanded clone.

J gene: TRBJ1-5
clone size: few
D gene: .
V gene: TRBV7-9
CDR3 DNA: TGTGCCAGCAGCCAGAGGGGCCAGCCCCAGCATTTT
CDR3 protein: CASSQRGQPQHF

J gene: TRBJ1-5
clone size: once
D gene: TRBD1
V gene: TRBV6-6
CDR3 DNA: TGTGCCAGCAGTCCCGCGGGACAGGGGCATCAGCCCCAGCATTTT
CDR3 protein: CASSPAGQGHQPQHF

J gene: TRBJ2-3
clone size: .
D gene: TRBD2
V gene: TRBV11-3
CDR3 DNA: TGTGCCAGCAGCCCAAGCTTAGCGGGATCCCGGGATACGCAGTATTTT
CDR3 protein: CASSPSLAGSRDTQYF

J gene: TRBJ1-1
clone size: .
D gene: .
V gene: TRBV10-3
CDR3 DNA: TGTGCCATCAGTGAGATTGAGAACACTGAAGCTTTCTTT
CDR3 protein: CAISEIENTEAFF

J gene: TRBJ1-2
clone size: .
D gene: .
V gene: TRBV7-9
CDR3 DNA: TGTGCCAGCTTTTCGTCGGGAAGTGGCTACACCTTC
CDR3 protein: CASFSSGSGYTF

J gene: TRBJ2-3
clone size: .
D gene: TRBD2
V gene: TRBV27
CDR3 DNA: TGTGCCAGCAGTTTGACTAGCGGGAACACAGATACGCAGTATTTT
CDR3 protein: CASSLTSGNTDTQYF

J gene: TRBJ1-1
clone size: .
D gene: TRBD1
V gene: TRBV19
CDR3 DNA: TGTGCCAGTAGTTGGAGGGGGCAAAGAGAAACTGAAGCTTTCTTT
CDR3 protein: CASSWRGQRETEAFF

J gene: TRBJ2-5
clone size: .
D gene: .
V gene: TRBV4-1
CDR3 DNA: TGCGCCAGCAGCCAAGGGAGGGGACCCCAAGAGACCCAGTACTTC
CDR3 protein: CASSQGRGPQETQYF

J gene: TRBJ1-1
clone size: .
D gene: .
V gene: TRBV7-9
CDR3 DNA: TGTGCCAGCAGCCCGTCGGACAGCAAAGGAACAACTGAAGCTTTCTTT
CDR3 protein: CASSPSDSKGTTEAFF

J gene: TRBJ1-1
clone size: .
D gene: .
V gene: TRBV7-3
CDR3 DNA: TGTGCCAGCAGCCCCGCGGGCAGGATGAACACTGAAGCTTTCTTT
CDR3 protein: CASSPAGRMNTEAFF

J gene: TRBJ1-1
clone size: .
D gene: .
V gene: TRBV4-1
CDR3 DNA: TGCGCCAGCAGCCAAAGCTCCGGGGGGACTGAAGCTTTCTTT
CDR3 protein: CASSQSSGGTEAFF

J gene: TRBJ2-7
clone size: .
D gene: TRBD1
V gene: TRBV4-1
CDR3 DNA: TGCGCCAGCAGCCAAGATTCAGGACAGGGCGTATCCTACGAGCAGTACTTC
CDR3 protein: CASSQDSGQGVSYEQYF

J gene: TRBJ2-1
clone size: few
D gene: TRBD1
V gene: TRBV5-1
CDR3 DNA: TGCGCCAGCAGCCCCGGGACAGTAGACAATGAGCAGTTCTTC
CDR3 protein: CASSPGTVDNEQFF

J gene: TRBJ2-3
clone size: .
D gene: .
V gene: TRBV15
CDR3 DNA: TGTGCCACCAGCAGAGAGAGGCACACCCATACGCAGTATTTT
CDR3 protein: CATSRERHTHTQYF

J gene: TRBJ1-1
clone size: .
D gene: TRBD1
V gene: TRBV5-4
CDR3 DNA: TGTGCCAGCAGCTGGGACAGGATTGGGAACACTGAAGCTTTCTTT
CDR3 protein: CASSWDRIGNTEAFF

J gene: TRBJ2-3
clone size: .
D gene: .
V gene: TRBV5-1
CDR3 DNA: TGCGCCAGCAGCTTGGGAGCGGTTAAAAGCACAGATACGCAGTATTTT
CDR3 protein: CASSLGAVKSTDTQYF

J gene: TRBJ1-2
clone size: once
D gene: TRBD1
V gene: TRBV20-1
CDR3 DNA: TGCAGTGCTAGTCCTGGACAGGACTATGGCTACACCTTC
CDR3 protein: CSASPGQDYGYTF

J gene: TRBJ2-7
clone size: .
D gene: TRBD2
V gene: TRBV24-1
CDR3 DNA: TGTGCCACCAGTGATTTGCGCGGACTAGCGGGAACCTACGAGCAGTACTTC
CDR3 protein: CATSDLRGLAGTYEQYF

J gene: TRBJ2-5
clone size: .
D gene: .
V gene: TRBV2
CDR3 DNA: TGTGCCAGCAGTGTAGAGGAGACCCAGTACTTC
CDR3 protein: CASSVEETQYF

J gene: TRBJ1-4
clone size: .
D gene: .
V gene: TRBV25-1
CDR3 DNA: TGTGCCAGCAGCGTCACCGGGGGCACTAATGAAAAACTGTTTTTT
CDR3 protein: CASSVTGGTNEKLFF

J gene: TRBJ2-1
clone size: .
D gene: .
V gene: TRBV4-3
CDR3 DNA: TGCGCCAGCAGTCGTGCTTGGGGGCTAGCGAATGAGCAGTTCTTC
CDR3 protein: CASSRAWGLANEQFF

J gene: TRBJ2-7
clone size: .
D gene: .
V gene: TRBV27
CDR3 DNA: TGTGCCAGCAGATCCCAGGGAGAAGGTTACGAGCAGTACTTC
CDR3 protein: CASRSQGEGYEQYF

J gene: TRBJ2-3
clone size: .
D gene: .
V gene: TRBV5-1
CDR3 DNA: TGCGCCAGCAGCTTGGCCCGGACGACAGATACGCAGTATTTT
CDR3 protein: CASSLARTTDTQYF

J gene: TRBJ2-1
clone size: few
D gene: TRBD2
V gene: TRBV5-1
CDR3 DNA: TGCGCCAGCAGCCCGGGAGGACTAGCGGGAGGTGAGCAGTTCTTC
CDR3 protein: CASSPGGLAGGEQFF

J gene: TRBJ2-1
clone size: .
D gene: TRBD2
V gene: TRBV24-1
CDR3 DNA: TGTGCCACCAGTGACTCTCGAGCGGGAGTTTTAAATGAGCAGTTCTTC
CDR3 protein: CATSDSRAGVLNEQFF

J gene: TRBJ2-7
clone size: .
D gene: .
V gene: TRBV5-5
CDR3 DNA: TGTGCCAGCAGCTCCGCCGGCAACTCCTACGAGCAGTACTTC
CDR3 protein: CASSSAGNSYEQYF

J gene: TRBJ2-7
clone size: .
D gene: TRBD1
V gene: TRBV19
CDR3 DNA: TGTGCCAGTAGTGTCACGGGACAGGGGTTCGAGCAGTACTTC
CDR3 protein: CASSVTGQGFEQYF

J gene: TRBJ1-5
clone size: few
D gene: .
V gene: TRBV18
CDR3 DNA: TGTGCCAGCTCACCAGGGGCGGGCAATCAGCCCCAGCATTTT
CDR3 protein: CASSPGAGNQPQHF

J gene: TRBJ1-1
clone size: .
D gene: TRBD1
V gene: TRBV12-5
CDR3 DNA: TGTGCTAGTGGTTCGACAGGGGGACGGGTTGGTGAAGCTTTCTTT
CDR3 protein: CASGSTGGRVGEAFF

J gene: TRBJ2-6
clone size: .
D gene: .
V gene: TRBV9
CDR3 DNA: TGTGCCAGCAGCCCCAGAGGCCCCTCTGGGGCCAACGTCCTGACTTTC
CDR3 protein: CASSPRGPSGANVLTF

J gene: TRBJ2-2
clone size: .
D gene: .
V gene: TRBV2
CDR3 DNA: TGTGCCAGCGCAACGCCGGGGACTTTGAACACCGGGGAGCTGTTTTTT
CDR3 protein: CASATPGTLNTGELFF

J gene: TRBJ2-1
clone size: .
D gene: .
V gene: TRBV6-1
CDR3 DNA: TGTGCCAGCAGTGAAGACGCGGCGGGCGTCGGGCTGGGTGAGCAGTTCTTC
CDR3 protein: CASSEDAAGVGLGEQFF

J gene: TRBJ2-3
clone size: .
D gene: TRBD2
V gene: TRBV14
CDR3 DNA: TGTGCCAGCAGCCAACTAGCGGGATCAGATACGCAGTATTTT
CDR3 protein: CASSQLAGSDTQYF

J gene: TRBJ2-1
clone size: .
D gene: .
V gene: TRBV4-1
CDR3 DNA: TGCGCCAGCAGCCAATCAACCGCAGAAAGATACAATGAGCAGTTCTTC
CDR3 protein: CASSQSTAERYNEQFF

J gene: TRBJ1-1
clone size: once
D gene: .
V gene: TRBV7-9
CDR3 DNA: TGTGCCAGCAGCTTAGAGACGAACACTGAAGCTTTCTTT
CDR3 protein: CASSLETNTEAFF

J gene: TRBJ2-7
clone size: .
D gene: .
V gene: TRBV24-1
CDR3 DNA: TGTGCCACCAGTGATCGTAATAAACTAGTATCCTACGAGCAGTACTTC
CDR3 protein: CATSDRNKLVSYEQYF

J gene: TRBJ2-7
clone size: .
D gene: .
V gene: TRBV29-1
CDR3 DNA: TGCAGCGTTGAAAATAACTACGAGCAGTACTTC
CDR3 protein: CSVENNYEQYF

J gene: TRBJ2-2
clone size: .
D gene: .
V gene: TRBV27
CDR3 DNA: TGTGCCAGCAGTTCTGCGAGGTTGGGGAACACCGGGGAGCTGTTTTTT
CDR3 protein: CASSSARLGNTGELFF

J gene: TRBJ1-1
clone size: .
D gene: .
V gene: TRBV28
CDR3 DNA: TGTGCCAGCAGGCGCCGGGGGGGGTTTAACACTGAAGCTTTCTTT
CDR3 protein: CASRRRGGFNTEAFF

J gene: TRBJ2-1
clone size: .
D gene: .
V gene: TRBV14
CDR3 DNA: TGTGCCAGCAGCCGACCCGCAGGCGTCAACAATGAGCAGTTCTTC
CDR3 protein: CASSRPAGVNNEQFF

J gene: TRBJ2-5
clone size: .
D gene: .
V gene: TRBV10-3
CDR3 DNA: TGTGCCATCAGTGAGGGACAAAACCAAGAGACCCAGTACTTC
CDR3 protein: CAISEGQNQETQYF

J gene: TRBJ2-7
clone size: .
D gene: .
V gene: TRBV7-2
CDR3 DNA: TGTGCCAGCAGCTTCCTCTACGAGCAGTACTTC
CDR3 protein: CASSFLYEQYF

J gene: TRBJ1-1
clone size: .
D gene: .
V gene: TRBV5-1
CDR3 DNA: TGCGCCATCTTGGCGGGTACAGTTATGAACACTGAAGCTTTCTTT
CDR3 protein: CAILAGTVMNTEAFF

J gene: TRBJ2-1
clone size: .
D gene: TRBD2
V gene: TRBV7-9
CDR3 DNA: TGTGCCAGCGCTTCCGGACTAGCGGGAGTCAGGAATGAGCAGTTCTTC
CDR3 protein: CASASGLAGVRNEQFF

J gene: TRBJ2-3
clone size: .
D gene: TRBD2
V gene: TRBV10-2
CDR3 DNA: TGCGCCAGCAGTGAGTCTGGTGGTAGCGGGAGTTGGGATACGCAGTATTTT
CDR3 protein: CASSESGGSGSWDTQYF

J gene: TRBJ1-6
clone size: .
D gene: TRBD1
V gene: TRBV4-1
CDR3 DNA: TGCGCCAGCAGCCAATTTGGGGCAGGGGGTTCACCCCTCCACTTT
CDR3 protein: CASSQFGAGGSPLHF

J gene: TRBJ1-2
clone size: .
D gene: TRBD1
V gene: TRBV9
CDR3 DNA: TGTGCCAGCAGCCAGGACAGGGCTACTTTCTATGGCTACACCTTC
CDR3 protein: CASSQDRATFYGYTF

J gene: TRBJ2-1
clone size: .
D gene: .
V gene: TRBV7-3
CDR3 DNA: TGTGCCAGCAGCCCGGGACGAAGAGACTACAATGAGCAGTTCTTC
CDR3 protein: CASSPGRRDYNEQFF

J gene: TRBJ2-3
clone size: once
D gene: .
V gene: TRBV6-5
CDR3 DNA: TGTGCCAGCAGTTACCCGGGTACAGATACGCAGTATTTT
CDR3 protein: CASSYPGTDTQYF

J gene: TRBJ1-6
clone size: .
D gene: .
V gene: TRBV6-5
CDR3 DNA: TGTGCCAGCAGCTGGGAGGGTTTTAATTCACCCCTCCACTTT
CDR3 protein: CASSWEGFNSPLHF

J gene: TRBJ1-5
clone size: .
D gene: .
V gene: TRBV4-1
CDR3 DNA: TGCGCCAGCAGCCAGGCCCCCCTCTCTTTTGGCAATCAGCCCCAGCATTTT
CDR3 protein: CASSQAPLSFGNQPQHF

J gene: TRBJ1-2
clone size: .
D gene: TRBD1
V gene: TRBV5-1
CDR3 DNA: TGCGCCAGCAGCTTCGGGACAGGGATTGGCTACACCTTC
CDR3 protein: CASSFGTGIGYTF

J gene: TRBJ2-2
clone size: .
D gene: .
V gene: TRBV30
CDR3 DNA: TGTGCCTGGAGTCACCGGGCCTACACCGGGGAGCTGTTTTTT
CDR3 protein: CAWSHRAYTGELFF

J gene: TRBJ1-4
clone size: .
D gene: .
V gene: TRBV5-4
CDR3 DNA: TGTGCCAGCAGCCGGAGGGGGGGGGCAACTAATGAAAAACTGTTTTTT
CDR3 protein: CASSRRGGATNEKLFF

J gene: TRBJ2-1
clone size: few
D gene: TRBD2
V gene: TRBV5-1
CDR3 DNA: TGCGCCAGCACGCAACGGGGGACTAGCGGGAGACCCGGTACCAATGAGCAGTTCTTC
CDR3 protein: CASTQRGTSGRPGTNEQFF

J gene: TRBJ2-7
clone size: .
D gene: .
V gene: TRBV10-3
CDR3 DNA: TGTGCCATCAGCCCAGACGTTCACGAGCAGTACTTC
CDR3 protein: CAISPDVHEQYF

J gene: TRBJ2-1
clone size: .
D gene: TRBD2
V gene: TRBV5-3
CDR3 DNA: TGTGCCAGAAGCTTGGGACTAGCGGACTACAATGAGCAGTTCTTC
CDR3 protein: CARSLGLADYNEQFF

J gene: TRBJ2-1
clone size: .
D gene: .
V gene: TRBV7-3
CDR3 DNA: TGTGCCAGCAGCCCCGGATATCAGGAGTTGGATGAGCAGTTCTTC
CDR3 protein: CASSPGYQELDEQFF

J gene: TRBJ1-5
clone size: .
D gene: .
V gene: TRBV5-6
CDR3 DNA: TGTGCCAGCAGCCCCGGAGCCCATCAGCCCCAGCATTTT
CDR3 protein: CASSPGAHQPQHF

J gene: TRBJ2-7
clone size: .
D gene: .
V gene: TRBV5-5
CDR3 DNA: TGTGCCAGCAGCTCCCGGGACGGACACTCCTACGAGCAGTACTTC
CDR3 protein: CASSSRDGHSYEQYF